This TCR beta chain stems from a study of beta chain features in type 1 diabetes. The germline gives CDR1 GTSNPN, CDR2 SVGIG (reference sequence). The CDR3 covers 13 residues. Trimming shortened V by 8 bases and J by 2 bases, and 15 bases separated the two germline ends. Of the isolated RNA, all was reverse transcribed, and so the sequenced material was expressed TCRB transcripts. Approximately 3.6 million reads was the average for naive, central memory and regulatory T cell samples. Produced via immunoSEQ multiplex PCR; TCRdb's table is partial and in-frame only. Found here are 350,000 to 450,000 clones, roughly 13% of them singletons; the top ten hold around 0.035%.

The TCR comes from a man aged 25 to 45 in good health. The rearrangement joins TRBV30 to TRBJ1-2; tentative D call: TRBD1 (6 bases). What was sequenced was naive CD4+ T cells from blood. The DNA of the CDR3 is TGTGCCCATTCGACAGGACCCAACTATGGCTACACCTTC. As protein: CAHSTGPNYGYTF.